Each of the 26 T cell receptor beta chains below was sequenced from the same sample in a study of blood T cells in healthy people across ages. The use of a sample-barcoded 5' primer and a J-beta primer mix characterized a second PCR of roughly 7 to 11 cycles. Via MiXCR, TCRdb re-called the 5' RACE reads, giving one row per CDR3 protein. The repertoire holds about 780,000 distinct CDR3 sequences, with around 45% as singletons. Sequencing was carried out using blood. These receptors were taken from a man older than 75 in good health.

V usage is TRBV5-5 and J usage is TRBJ2-7; weak D call: TRBD1 (5 bases). Looked up from germline, CDR1 is SGHKS and CDR2 is YYEKEE (reference sequence). Trimming removed 5 bases at V and 6 bases at J, with 21 bases between. This CDR3 spans 15 amino acids. CDR3 in amino acids: CASSYLTDYAGEQYF. Written as DNA, the CDR3 is TGTGCCAGCAGTTACCTGACAGATTACGCCGGCGAGCAGTACTTC.

The chain recombines TRBV6-4 with TRBJ2-1; possibly TRBD1 for D (6 bases). The germline V gene has CDR1 MRHNA and CDR2 SNTAGT. Trimming pared 2 bases from V and 5 bases from J, leaving 7 bases between. This CDR3 has 13 residues. The CDR3 DNA sequence: TGTGCCAGCAGTGACCGGGACAACAATGAGCAGTTCTTC. It is translated as CASSDRDNNEQFF.

This clonotype came up a few times. The rearrangement uses TRBV28 and TRBJ2-7; 9 positions match TRBD1. The J call may be wrong; the DNA end is better matched by TRBJ2-5. This CDR3 has 13 amino acids. The germline gives CDR1 MDHEN, CDR2 SYDVKM. The CDR3 nucleotides are TGTGCCAGCAAGACAGGGGGGAGAGAGACCCAGTACTTC. Translating gives CASKTGGRETQYF.

The V and J genes are TRBV28 and TRBJ2-4, with D perhaps TRBD1 (5 bases). TRBJ2-7 explains the end of the DNA better; the J call may be wrong. CDR1 is MDHEN, CDR2 SYDVKM, per germline. The length of the CDR3 is 12 residues. DNA of the CDR3: TGTGCCAGCGAGGCAGGGCCCAACGAGCAGTACTTC. This sequence encodes CASEAGPNEQYF.

Only a few counts were recorded for this clonotype. Germline is not matched at one junction end, which may reflect a read error. This sequence joins TRBV6-2 or TRBV6-3 and TRBJ1-5; 7 positions agree with TRBD1. The CDR3 extends over 17 amino acids. Germline V lookup: CDR1 MNHEY, CDR2 SVGEGT. The CDR3 spells CASRGAGELRGNQPQHF. The CDR3 nucleotides are TGCGCCAGCAGGGGGGCAGGGGAGTTGCGAGGCAATCAGCCCCAGCATTTT.

This chain uses TRBV7-3 with TRBJ2-1, with no clear D. The germline V and J ends were trimmed by 4 bases and 3 bases, with 13 bases remaining between them. Germline CDR1 is SGHTA and CDR2 is FQGTGA. CDR3 length: 15 residues. The CDR3 loop is CASSSRGSLYNEQFF. The DNA of the CDR3 is TGTGCCAGCAGCTCCCGAGGTAGTCTCTACAATGAGCAGTTCTTC.

This clonotype was observed a handful of times. The chain carries TRBV24-1 and TRBJ2-5; 7 bases agree with TRBD2. V shed 4 bases and J 11 bases; nucleotides not matched to a gene: 18. This CDR3 is built from 16 residues. Germline-derived CDR1 and CDR2 are KGHDR and SFDVKD. The CDR3 is CATSERSAGVFDEQYF. The CDR3, as DNA: TGTGCCACCAGTGAGAGATCGGCGGGAGTATTCGATGAGCAGTACTTC.

The chain recombines TRBV19 with TRBJ2-1; 8 bases map to TRBD2. This CDR3 has 15 amino acids. V gave up 3 bases and J gave up 8 bases; unmatched junction bases: 9. Germline CDR1 LNHDA, CDR2 SQIVND (reference sequence). CDR3: CASSMGASGRDEQFF. The CDR3 DNA reads TGTGCCAGTAGTATGGGGGCTAGCGGGCGCGATGAGCAGTTCTTC.

This clonotype was seen only once. The chain couples TRBV3-1 to TRBJ2-1; D is ambiguous. CDR1 LGHDT and CDR2 YNNKEL come from the germline V gene (reference sequence). The V end was cut by 1 base, the J end by 6 bases, with 13 bases between. The CDR3 sequence is 15 residues long. This CDR3 reads CASSQASGSPNEQFF. The CDR3 nucleotides read TGTGCCAGCAGCCAAGCGAGTGGTAGCCCCAATGAGCAGTTCTTC.

This rearrangement joins TRBV30 to TRBJ2-5, with D uncertain. Germline V gives CDR1 GTSNPN, CDR2 SVGIG (reference sequence). This CDR3 is built from 13 residues. V gave up 2 bases and J gave up 1 base, with 8 bases separating them. CDR3 DNA sequence: TGTGCCTGGAGTCTCCGCAGCCAAGAGACCCAGTACTTC. Its translation is CAWSLRSQETQYF.

This clonotype was observed a handful of times. The genes are TRBV5-1 and TRBJ2-5; tentatively, D is TRBD2 (6 bases). The germline CDR1 and CDR2 sequences are SGHRS and YFSETQ. The CDR3 consists of 14 residues. V was clipped by 0 bases and J by 3 bases, with 9 bases between them. CDR3 loop: CASSLEGGKETQYF. The CDR3 nucleotides read TGCGCCAGCAGCTTGGAGGGCGGGAAAGAGACCCAGTACTTC.

The chain combines TRBV16 with TRBJ2-1, with a possible D match to TRBD2 (5 bases). This CDR3 region has 14 residues. The V end lost 0 bases, the J end lost 5 bases, and 8 bases lay between the germline ends. Germline CDR1 reads KGHSY; CDR2 reads FQNENV. The chain's CDR3 is CASSQSASNNEQFF. For the CDR3, the DNA is TGTGCCAGCAGCCAATCGGCTAGCAACAATGAGCAGTTCTTC. The variable domain in full, completed from reference TRBV16 and TRBJ2-1, reads GEEVAQTPKHLVRGEGQKAKLYCAPIKGHSYVFWYQQVLKNEFKFLISFQNENVFDETGMPKERFSAKCLPNSPCSLEIQATKLEDSAVYFCASSQSASNNEQFFGPGTRLTVL.

Comments on this clonotype: With a much larger clone just one base away, this may be a read error. This chain links TRBV11-2 with TRBJ2-5, with 10 nucleotides matching TRBD2. This CDR3 comprises 15 residues. Germline CDR1 SGHAT, CDR2 FQNNGV. CDR3 protein: CASSPGTSDQGTQYF. The CDR3 coding sequence is TGTGCCAGCAGCCCCGGGACTAGCGATCAAGGGACCCAGTACTTC.

This clonotype showed up just a few times. The rearrangement uses TRBV29-1 and TRBJ2-1; 10 positions agree with TRBD2. Germline-derived CDR1 and CDR2 are SQVTM and ANQGSEA. Trimming removed 3 bases from V and 1 base from J; junction bases left unmatched: 6. There are 16 residues in the CDR3. The CDR3 region is CSVESISGRSYNEQFF. The CDR3 DNA is TGCAGCGTTGAGTCGATTAGCGGGAGGTCCTACAATGAGCAGTTCTTC.

In its sample, this clonotype was seen a few times. Here the CDR3 reads CASGPGQAYNEQYF. The CDR3 DNA reads as TGTGCCAGCGGGCCGGGACAGGCTTACAATGAGCAGTACTTC. The chain has TRBV12-3 or TRBV12-4 and TRBJ2-5; 8 nucleotides match TRBD1. J lost 11 bases, V lost 8 bases, and 16 bases had no gene match. The CDR3 is 14 residues long.

This chain connects TRBV29-1 to TRBJ2-4, with 7 bases aligning to TRBD2. The DNA end favors TRBJ2-7, so the J call may be wrong. This CDR3 has 11 amino acids. In germline, CDR1 is SQVTM, CDR2 ANQGSEA. CDR3 sequence: CSVGAGNEQYF. CDR3 in DNA: TGCAGCGTCGGAGCGGGAAACGAGCAGTACTTC.

This rearrangement joins TRBV7-7 to TRBJ2-1; TRBD2 matches at 11 bases. From germline, CDR1 is SSHAT and CDR2 FNYEAQ (reference sequence). Losses at the gene ends were 9 bases for V and 10 bases for J; bases not matched to a gene: 11. The CDR3 totals 14 residues. Here the CDR3 reads CASSKLAGAREQFF. The CDR3, as DNA: TGTGCCAGTTCCAAACTAGCGGGAGCGCGGGAGCAGTTCTTC.

In the case of this clonotype: At one end the junction does not follow the germline gene, possibly because of a read error. The gene calls are TRBV27 and TRBJ2-4, with D perhaps matching TRBD2 (6 bases). The end of the DNA aligns better with TRBJ2-7, so the J call may be wrong. CDR1 MNHEY and CDR2 SMNVEV come from the germline V gene (reference sequence). This CDR3 has 13 residues. In nucleotides, the CDR3 is TGTACCAGCAGTGGGGACTTCACCTACGAGCAGTACTTC. This sequence encodes CTSSGDFTYEQYF.

The rearrangement uses TRBV5-1 and TRBJ2-5; 7 nucleotides match TRBD1. Germline V gene lookup returns CDR1 SGHRS and CDR2 YFSETQ. The V gene end was trimmed by 4 bases and the J gene end by 1 base; junction bases not matched to a gene: 4. The CDR3 is 14 residues long. CDR3 loop: CASSQGQRQETQYF. CDR3 coding DNA: TGCGCCAGCAGCCAGGGACAGCGCCAAGAGACCCAGTACTTC.

This clonotype came up many times. The gene calls are TRBV5-6 and TRBJ2-5, with TRBD1 matching 7 bases. CDR3 length equals 16 residues. Germline CDR1 SGHDT, CDR2 YYEEEE. V shed 0 bases, J shed 2 bases, and the junction held 7 bases outside the gene matches. CDR3 sequence (DNA): TGTGCCAGCAGCTTGGTGGGACAGAGCCTTCAAGAGACCCAGTACTTC. Protein product: CASSLVGQSLQETQYF.

This clonotype is a singleton in its sample. The chain is built from TRBV10-3 and TRBJ2-2; TRBD1 matches at 7 bases. Germline V CDR1 and CDR2: ENHRY, SYGVKD. Unmatched junction bases numbered 2, after V lost 6 bases and J lost 1 base. This CDR3 contains 14 residues. Here the CDR3 DNA reads TGTGCCATCAGAGACAGGGAGAACACCGGGGAGCTGTTTTTT. Protein: CAIRDRENTGELFF.

This clonotype has only a few counts. The rearrangement links TRBV29-1 to TRBJ2-3; possibly TRBD1 for D (5 bases). CDR1 is SQVTM, CDR2 ANQGSEA, per germline. The CDR3 runs 13 residues. Trimming shortened V by 7 bases and J by 3 bases, and 14 bases separated the two germline ends. CDR3 residues: CSGSRERTDTQYF. The CDR3 DNA follows: TGCAGCGGGTCCAGGGAAAGGACAGATACGCAGTATTTT.

This clonotype was detected once. Since a much larger clone is just one base distant, this may be a read error. The V call is TRBV28, the J call TRBJ2-3; 11 positions match TRBD2. The germline CDR1 and CDR2 sequences are MDHEN and SYDVKM. This CDR3 contains 15 residues. CDR3 sequence (DNA): TGTACCAGCAGTGCCCTCGGGACTAGCGGAGATACGCAGTATTTT. Its protein is CTSSALGTSGDTQYF. The full variable domain, in which reference TRBV28 and TRBJ2-3 provide the parts outside the CDR3, is DVKVTQSSRYLVKRTGEKVFLECVQDMDHENMFWYRQDPGLGLRLIYFSYDVKMKEKGDIPEGYSVSREKKERFSLILESASTNQTSMYLCTSSALGTSGDTQYFGPGTRLTVL.

The genes are TRBV24-1 and TRBJ2-1; D possibly corresponds to TRBD1 (5 bases). The CDR3 sequence is 14 residues long. Germline V gene lookup returns CDR1 KGHDR and CDR2 SFDVKD. The V end lost 4 bases, the J end lost 8 bases, and 14 bases lay between the germline ends. CDR3 sequence: CATSEAGWGHEQFF. The CDR3 nucleotides are TGTGCCACCAGTGAGGCAGGGTGGGGTCATGAGCAGTTCTTC.

This clonotype showed up just a few times. This chain joins TRBV28 and TRBJ2-4, with a tentative D call TRBD2 (6 bases). The J call is doubtful: the DNA matches TRBJ2-7 better. The CDR3 has 14 residues. Germline CDR1 reads MDHEN; CDR2 reads SYDVKM. CDR3 DNA: TGTGCCAGCAAGAGTGGGGGAGGTTCGAGCGAGCAGTACTTC. Encoded protein: CASKSGGGSSEQYF.

Of note for this clonotype: Possible read error: a much larger clone is one base away. The chain uses TRBV12-3 or TRBV12-4 and TRBJ2-5; 8 bases agree with TRBD1. This CDR3 has 14 residues. The CDR3 sequence is CANSLAGGSKTQYF. CDR3 nucleotides: TGTGCCAACAGTTTAGCAGGGGGCTCGAAGACCCAGTACTTC.